This TCR beta chain was captured in a study of blood T cell repertoires in COVID-19. Study background: The study drew acute and convalescent COVID-19 samples from the United States, Italy and Spain.

Cohort placement rested on clinical history that participants reported themselves. Each recovered donor of Cohort 3 presented with two negative PCRs, clearance, or symptom resolution. As processed by the authors: Estimation of nucleated cell counts relied on the amplification of reference gene primers. The method was immunoSEQ multiplex PCR; TCRdb's version includes in-frame clones alone and lacks a portion of them. D and trimming were read from the DNA, whereas the V and J calls and clone size are those reported in that table. The sample has approximately 440,000 clones, less than 95% seen once; the top ten hold about 0.6%. The source is a man aged 18 to 35 who had recovered from COVID-19. The sample comprised PBMCs or T cells enriched from blood (not recorded which).

The CDR3 nucleotides are TGCGCCAGCGGTGGAGGGGGCGGCTCTGGAAACACCATATATTTT. This sequence encodes CASGGGGGSGNTIYF. The V and J genes are TRBV5-1 and TRBJ1-3; 7 bases match TRBD1. CDR1 and CDR2 (germline): SGHRS, YFSETQ. This CDR3 is built from 15 residues. V lost 7 bases and J lost 0; bases outside the gene matches: 7.